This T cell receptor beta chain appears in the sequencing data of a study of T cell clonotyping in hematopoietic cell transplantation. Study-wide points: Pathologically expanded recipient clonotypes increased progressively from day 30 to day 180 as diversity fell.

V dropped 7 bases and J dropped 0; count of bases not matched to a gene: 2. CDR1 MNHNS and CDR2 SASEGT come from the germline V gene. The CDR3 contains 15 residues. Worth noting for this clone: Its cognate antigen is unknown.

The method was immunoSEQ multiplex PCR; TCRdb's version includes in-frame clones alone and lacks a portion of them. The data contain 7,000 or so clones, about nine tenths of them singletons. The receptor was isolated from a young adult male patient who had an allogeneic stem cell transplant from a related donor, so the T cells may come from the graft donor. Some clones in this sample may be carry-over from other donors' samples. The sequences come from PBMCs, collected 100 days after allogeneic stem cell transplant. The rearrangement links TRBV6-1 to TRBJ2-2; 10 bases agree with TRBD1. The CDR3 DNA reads TGTGCCAGCAACGGACAGGGGGCGAACACCGGGGAGCTGTTTTTT. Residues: CASNGQGANTGELFF.